Below are 11 T cell receptor beta chains sequenced from a single sample in a study of T cell repertoires in cytomegalovirus infection. Antigens of these TCRs are unknown. TCRdb redid the calling of the reads with MiXCR, one entry per CDR3 protein. The table has about 770,000 distinct CDR3 sequences, 25% to 35% seen once; the top ten hold over 10%. The input for sequencing was cultured CD8+ T cells from PBMCs, taken from culture after CMV antigen stimulation. All receptors derive from a human donor in good health (CMV status not recorded). Some clones in this sample may be carry-over from other donors' samples.

This clonotype was found a few times. V usage is TRBV2 and J usage is TRBJ2-3; 9 bases match TRBD1. CDR3 length: 17 amino acids. V lost 8 bases to trimming and J lost 0 bases; unmatched junction nucleotides: 12. Germline V gene sequence: CDR1 SNHLY, CDR2 FYNNEI. The CDR3 here is CASPGTGRGVSTDTQYF. The CDR3 region has the DNA TGTGCCAGCCCCGGGACAGGGAGGGGTGTTAGCACAGATACGCAGTATTTT.

The gene calls are TRBV7-8 and TRBJ2-3; no clear D gene. CDR3 size: 17 residues. CDR1 is SGHVS and CDR2 is FQNEAQ in the germline V gene. Trimming pared 0 bases from V and 4 bases from J, leaving 17 bases between. The DNA of the CDR3 is TGTGCCAGCAGCTTAGCCTTGGACCCATATTTCGCAGATACGCAGTATTTT. It translates to CASSLALDPYFADTQYF.

This clonotype was recorded many times. This chain joins TRBV7-9 and TRBJ1-6; D possibly corresponds to TRBD1 (5 bases). V was clipped by 1 base and J by 2 bases, with 9 bases between them. Germline-derived CDR1 and CDR2 are SEHNR and FQNEAQ (reference sequence). This CDR3 comprises 16 residues. The CDR3 region has the DNA TGTGCCAGCAGCTTAGATGGGGCCACCTATAATTCACCCCTCCACTTT. Its protein product is CASSLDGATYNSPLHF. The full variable domain, its missing parts supplied by reference TRBV7-9 and TRBJ1-6, is DTGVSQNPRHKITKRGQNVTFRCDPISEHNRLYWYRQTLGQGPEFLTYFQNEAQLEKSRLLSDRFSAERPKGSFSTLEIQRTEQGDSAMYLCASSLDGATYNSPLHFGNGTRLTVT.

J is TRBJ2-2 and V is TRBV12-3 or TRBV12-4, with TRBD1 matching 8 bases. J was trimmed by 7 bases and V by 6 bases; bases with no gene match: 19. This CDR3 spans 18 amino acids. CDR3 sequence (DNA): TGTGCCAGCAGCCCATCCCTGGCCCCAGACAGGGGAGGCGGGGAGCTGTTTTTT. This translates into CASSPSLAPDRGGGELFF.

The chain recombines TRBV5-6 with TRBJ1-5; no firm D call. This CDR3 has 15 residues. Trimming stripped 0 bases from V and 1 base from J, with 8 bases between. The V gene's germline CDR1 is SGHDT and CDR2 YYEEEE. The CDR3 here is CASSLGGLSNQPQHF. In DNA, the CDR3 is TGTGCCAGCAGCTTGGGGGGATTAAGCAATCAGCCCCAGCATTTT.

The V call is TRBV12-3 or TRBV12-4, the J call TRBJ2-5, with unresolved D. There are 14 residues in the CDR3. Trimming removed 8 bases from V and 2 bases from J, with 15 bases in between. DNA of the CDR3: TGTGCCAGCCGAGTTTTGGGCGCACAAGAGACCCAGTACTTC. Translating it yields CASRVLGAQETQYF.

This clonotype was seen a handful of times. The chain has TRBV20-1 and TRBJ1-6; D gene unclear. CDR1 and CDR2 (germline): DFQATT, SNEGSKA (reference sequence). The CDR3 extends over 13 amino acids. The ends were cut back, 2 bases at V and 10 bases at J, with 12 bases in the middle. The CDR3 DNA follows: TGCAGTGCTAGATTACCGGGGAAATCACCCCTCCACTTT. This sequence encodes CSARLPGKSPLHF.

This clonotype was observed a few times. At one end the junction does not follow the germline gene, possibly because of a read error. This chain uses TRBV7-7 with TRBJ2-1, with unresolved D. The CDR3 loop spans 15 amino acids. Germline-derived CDR1 and CDR2 are SSHAT and FNYEAQ (reference sequence). CDR3 coding DNA: TGTGCTAGCAGCTTGAAGGTTTCGGGCGCCAATGAGCAGTTCTTC. Protein sequence: CASSLKVSGANEQFF.

The V call is TRBV19, the J call TRBJ2-7, with a weak D call TRBD1 (6 bases). The CDR3 spans 13 residues. The V gene's germline CDR1 is LNHDA and CDR2 SQIVND (reference sequence). The ends were cut back, 7 bases at V and 4 bases at J, with 14 bases in the middle. The CDR3 spells CASTPGQEYEQYF. The CDR3 coding sequence is TGTGCCAGTACCCCGGGACAAGAATACGAGCAGTACTTC.

This clonotype was detected once. This chain joins TRBV27 and TRBJ2-5; 7 bases fit TRBD2. Unmatched junction bases numbered 21, after V lost 3 bases and J lost 5 bases. Germline V gene sequence: CDR1 MNHEY, CDR2 SMNVEV (reference sequence). This CDR3 comprises 19 residues. The chain's CDR3 is CASSFSYPPSRLADETQYF. The CDR3, as DNA: TGTGCCAGCAGTTTCTCATATCCACCCTCGAGACTAGCAGACGAGACCCAGTACTTC.

In its sample, this clonotype was seen a few times. The chain joins TRBV6-1 to TRBJ1-1; a weak D match, TRBD1 (6 bases). The V and J ends lost 2 bases and 3 bases respectively, with 13 bases between them. Germline V gives CDR1 MNHNS, CDR2 SASEGT. The CDR3 runs to 15 residues. Here the CDR3 reads CASSEPGQGYTEAFF. The CDR3 DNA is TGTGCCAGCAGTGAACCGGGACAAGGATACACTGAAGCTTTCTTT.